A single sample gave rise to the 30 T cell receptor beta chains below, sequenced in a study of shared clonotypes between healthy human individuals. Profiling relied on immunoSEQ multiplex PCR, and the TCRdb table lists in-frame clones only, not all of them. The repertoire holds approximately 510,000 clones, with 70% to 80% as singletons. The sequencing input was PBMCs. The source is a woman between 35 and 50 years old in good health. Some clones in this sample may be carry-over from other donors' samples.

V is TRBV9 and J is TRBJ2-2, with D unresolved. V was cut by 3 bases and J by 2 bases, with 11 bases left in between. CDR1 and CDR2 from the germline V gene are SGDLS and YYNGEE. The CDR3 sequence is 15 residues long. CDR3 coding DNA: TGTGCCAGCAGCGCACAAGTACTCAACACCGGGGAGCTGTTTTTT. This translates into CASSAQVLNTGELFF.

The chain employs TRBV28 and TRBJ1-4; 7 bases fit TRBD1. Per germline, CDR1 MDHEN and CDR2 SYDVKM. J lost 7 bases, V lost 2 bases, and 4 bases had no gene match. This CDR3 is built from 14 residues. The CDR3 sequence: CASSLQGGSEKLFF. DNA of the CDR3: TGTGCCAGCAGTTTACAGGGGGGGAGTGAAAAACTGTTTTTT.

The V call is TRBV5-5, the J call TRBJ2-2; D possibly corresponds to TRBD1 (6 bases). The germline gives CDR1 SGHKS, CDR2 YYEKEE (reference sequence). V lost 4 bases and J lost 5, with 12 bases in between. The CDR3 has 14 residues. DNA of the CDR3: TGTGCCAGCAGCCCCGGGACAATTACCGGGGAGCTGTTTTTT. It encodes CASSPGTITGELFF.

This clone was seen a handful of times. The V gene is TRBV7-9, the J gene TRBJ2-3, with 9 bases that match TRBD2. Per the germline V gene, CDR1 is SEHNR and CDR2 is FQNEAQ (reference sequence). Germline trimming cut 3 bases from V and 4 bases from J; bases unmatched to any gene: 5. CDR3 size: 15 residues. As DNA, the CDR3 is TGTGCCAGCAGCTTTAGCGGGAGTATCGCAGATACGCAGTATTTT. Amino acids: CASSFSGSIADTQYF.

The CDR3 protein is CSASFGGELFF. For the CDR3, the DNA is TGCAGTGCTAGCTTTGGCGGGGAGCTGTTTTTT. The rearrangement uses TRBV20-1 and TRBJ2-2; D not certain. Germline assignment: CDR1 DFQATT and CDR2 SNEGSKA (reference sequence). V lost 3 bases and J lost 7, with 6 bases in between. CDR3 length equals 11 residues.

The chain recombines TRBV7-3 with TRBJ2-1, with 8 bases identical to TRBD1. This CDR3 comprises 15 residues. Germline V gene lookup returns CDR1 SGHTA and CDR2 FQGTGA. V lost 4 bases, J lost 4 bases, and 6 bases stayed unmatched. The CDR3 protein is CASSSGGQVYNEQFF. In nucleotides, the CDR3 is TGTGCCAGCAGCTCTGGGGGACAGGTATACAATGAGCAGTTCTTC.

This sequence joins TRBV5-6 and TRBJ2-7; 8 bases agree with TRBD2. CDR1 and CDR2 from the germline V gene are SGHDT and YYEEEE. The CDR3 is 14 residues long. With V trimmed by 4 bases and J by 4 bases, 7 bases remained unmatched. CDR3: CASSRAGVEYEQYF. Written as DNA, the CDR3 is TGTGCCAGCAGCAGAGCGGGAGTGGAGTACGAGCAGTACTTC.

V gene TRBV27 combines with J gene TRBJ1-1; D may be TRBD1 (6 bases). The V end was cut by 0 bases, the J end by 2 bases, with 10 bases between. Germline lookup yields CDR1 MNHEY and CDR2 SMNVEV (reference sequence). This CDR3 is built from 15 residues. The CDR3 sequence: CASSLSPGQNTEAFF. As DNA, the CDR3 is TGTGCCAGCAGTTTATCCCCGGGACAAAACACTGAAGCTTTCTTT.

The J gene is TRBJ2-1, the V gene TRBV4-3; 15 bases map to TRBD2. This CDR3 spans 17 amino acids. The V and J ends lost 1 base and 7 bases, in that order; junction bases with no gene match: 5. CDR1 and CDR2 from the germline V gene are LGHNA and YSLEER. In nucleotides, the CDR3 is TGCGCCAGCAGCCAAGTTAGGACTAGCGGGAGGGTAAATGAGCAGTTCTTC. This codes for CASSQVRTSGRVNEQFF.

The chain combines TRBV28 with TRBJ1-1; D unclear. The V gene lost 3 bases and the J gene lost 1 base, with 12 bases spanning the gap. This CDR3 spans 15 amino acids. CDR1 and CDR2 (germline): MDHEN, SYDVKM. CDR3 sequence: CASSLLNGPNTEAFF. The CDR3 DNA follows: TGTGCCAGCAGTTTGCTCAATGGGCCGAACACTGAAGCTTTCTTT. Drawing the rest from reference TRBV28 and TRBJ1-1, the complete variable domain is DVKVTQSSRYLVKRTGEKVFLECVQDMDHENMFWYRQDPGLGLRLIYFSYDVKMKEKGDIPEGYSVSREKKERFSLILESASTNQTSMYLCASSLLNGPNTEAFFGQGTRLTVV.

V and J are TRBV5-4 and TRBJ2-3; 10 nucleotides match TRBD2. Trimming removed 0 bases from V and 0 bases from J; junction bases left unmatched: 7. The V gene's germline CDR1 is SGHNT and CDR2 YYREEE (reference sequence). CDR3 length: 18 amino acids. CDR3 protein: CASSLGLAGESSTDTQYF. The DNA of the CDR3 is TGTGCCAGCAGCTTGGGGCTAGCGGGAGAGTCTAGCACAGATACGCAGTATTTT. The complete variable domain, with remaining parts taken from reference TRBV5-4 and TRBJ2-3, reads ETGVTQSPTHLIKTRGQQVTLRCSSQSGHNTVSWYQQALGQGPQFIFQYYREEENGRGNFPPRFSGLQFPNYSSELNVNALELDDSALYLCASSLGLAGESSTDTQYFGPGTRLTVL.

The V call is TRBV10-3, the J call TRBJ2-5; 10 positions match TRBD1. The ends lost 4 bases at V and 13 bases at J; junction bases unmatched: 9. The CDR3 runs to 13 residues. The germline V gene has CDR1 ENHRY and CDR2 SYGVKD. The CDR3 DNA sequence: TGTGCCATCAGTGGTGACAGGGGGCCCCATCGGTACTTC. It translates to CAISGDRGPHRYF.

The CDR3 is CASSLQGALANEQFF. The CDR3 bases are TGTGCCAGCAGCCTGCAGGGGGCTCTCGCCAATGAGCAGTTCTTC. The rearrangement uses TRBV6-1 and TRBJ2-1; the match to TRBD1 covers 8 bases. Germline trimming cut 6 bases from V and 6 bases from J; bases unmatched to any gene: 10. The CDR3 contains 15 residues. CDR1 is MNHNS, CDR2 SASEGT, per germline.

The sample holds many counts of this clone. CDR3 nucleotides: TGTGCCAGCAGCTCACCTGGGACAGTTGGGCAGTACTTC. Translating gives CASSSPGTVGQYF. This chain joins TRBV7-2 and TRBJ2-7; 7 bases line up with TRBD1. V lost 4 bases to trimming and J lost 9 bases; unmatched junction nucleotides: 9. From germline, CDR1 is SGHTA and CDR2 FQGNSA. This CDR3 contains 13 residues.

This chain joins TRBV2 and TRBJ2-1; D possibly corresponds to TRBD1 (6 bases). The germline V gene encodes CDR1 SNHLY and CDR2 FYNNEI. Between the trimmed V and J ends, which lost 4 bases and 1 base, there was a span of 11 bases. The CDR3 runs to 15 residues. CDR3 sequence: CASSALQGSYNEQFF. The CDR3 bases are TGTGCCAGCAGTGCACTCCAGGGGTCCTACAATGAGCAGTTCTTC.

The gene calls are TRBV2 and TRBJ2-1; D not resolved. Trimming took off 6 bases at V and 10 bases at J, with 13 bases between the two ends. Germline CDR1 and CDR2: SNHLY and FYNNEI. The CDR3 has 12 amino acids. The CDR3 region is CASSEMEWEQFF. CDR3 bases: TGTGCCAGCAGCGAAATGGAGTGGGAGCAGTTCTTC.

With regard to this clone: Different DNA sequences within this sample yield the same CDR3. The chain combines TRBV19 with TRBJ1-2; D ambiguous. From germline, CDR1 is LNHDA and CDR2 SQIVND (reference sequence). This CDR3 comprises 12 residues. Trimming left V 3 bases short and J 2 bases short, with 4 bases between. CDR3 coding DNA: TGTGCCAGTAGTATCGCAAACTATGGCTACACCTTC. It specifies CASSIANYGYTF.

The genes are TRBV7-2 and TRBJ2-5; D gene uncertain. Per the germline V gene, CDR1 is SGHTA and CDR2 is FQGNSA. The V end was cut by 5 bases, the J end by 0 bases, with 10 bases between. CDR3 length equals 14 residues. CDR3 coding DNA: TGTGCCAGCAGCCCGCGGCGAAACCAAGAGACCCAGTACTTC. Translating gives CASSPRRNQETQYF.

This chain uses TRBV7-8 with TRBJ2-2; 8 bases map to TRBD1. V shed 5 bases, J shed 6 bases, and the junction held 8 bases outside the gene matches. This CDR3 region has 15 residues. From germline, CDR1 is SGHVS and CDR2 FQNEAQ. CDR3 loop: CASSTRQGRSGELFF. The CDR3 DNA sequence: TGTGCCAGCAGCACCCGACAGGGGCGGTCCGGGGAGCTGTTTTTT.

V is TRBV6-5 and J is TRBJ1-1; 7 nucleotides align to TRBD1. The V and J ends lost 4 bases and 0 bases, in that order; junction bases with no gene match: 8. The CDR3 is 16 residues long. CDR1 MNHEY and CDR2 SVGAGI come from the germline V gene. CDR3 residues: CASSLRQGLMNTEAFF. CDR3 in DNA: TGTGCCAGCAGTTTACGACAGGGACTAATGAACACTGAAGCTTTCTTT.

V usage is TRBV28 and J usage is TRBJ2-7, with 14 bases identical to TRBD2. V shed 7 bases, J shed 0 bases, and the junction held 14 bases outside the gene matches. The CDR3 is 19 amino acids. Germline CDR1 reads MDHEN; CDR2 reads SYDVKM. The CDR3 sequence: CASTSAGLAGARGSYEQYF. The CDR3, as DNA: TGTGCCAGCACCTCCGCGGGACTAGCGGGAGCGAGGGGCTCCTACGAGCAGTACTTC.

To note about this clone: This likely came from a read error, as a far larger clone is one base away. The chain is built from TRBV19 and TRBJ1-1; D remains ambiguous. V lost 5 bases, J lost 1 base, and 14 bases lay in between. This CDR3 has 15 residues. Germline-derived CDR1 and CDR2 are LNHDA and SQIVND (reference sequence). Here the CDR3 DNA reads TGTGCCAGTAGTTTCTCGGGATATCCGAACACTGAAGCTTTCTTT. The encoded protein is CASSFSGYPNTEAFF.

The count of this clone is one. The chain employs TRBV2 and TRBJ1-2; D gene unclear. This CDR3 is built from 12 residues. CDR1 and CDR2 (germline): SNHLY, FYNNEI. Trimming pared 5 bases from V and 4 bases from J, leaving 8 bases between. The DNA of the CDR3 is TGTGCCAGCAGTTCGGATATCTATGGCTACACCTTC. Residues: CASSSDIYGYTF.

This clone was counted a few times. This chain links TRBV5-4 with TRBJ1-1, with a possible D match to TRBD1 (5 bases). V lost 0 bases, J lost 2 bases, and 14 bases lay in between. Germline CDR1 reads SGHNT; CDR2 reads YYREEE (reference sequence). The CDR3 has 16 amino acids. The CDR3 loop is CASSLASGAANTEAFF. Written as DNA, the CDR3 is TGTGCCAGCAGCTTGGCCTCTGGGGCAGCCAACACTGAAGCTTTCTTT.

This clone was recorded once. As DNA, the CDR3 is TGTGCCAGCAGCTTGGGGCGGGAGACCTTCTACAATGAGCAGTTCTTC. Translated, it gives CASSLGRETFYNEQFF. This chain joins TRBV5-4 and TRBJ2-1; 7 bases line up with TRBD2. The CDR3 is made up of 16 amino acids. Germline loops: CDR1 SGHNT, CDR2 YYREEE (reference sequence). With 0 bases clipped from V and 3 bases from J, the junction kept 6 bases outside the gene matches.

V gene TRBV27 combines with J gene TRBJ1-2; 7 bases agree with TRBD1. The J segment lost 4 bases and the V segment lost 5 bases, leaving 13 bases of the junction unmatched. There are 16 residues in the CDR3. CDR1 is MNHEY, CDR2 SMNVEV, per germline (reference sequence). CDR3 coding DNA: TGTGCCAGCAGTACAGGGGTAGTTACACTCGGCTATGGCTACACCTTC. This gives the protein CASSTGVVTLGYGYTF.

The rearrangement joins TRBV6-5 to TRBJ2-5; D remains unclear. This CDR3 has 14 residues. V lost 0 bases, J lost 1 base, and 6 bases lay in between. CDR1 and CDR2 (germline): MNHEY, SVGAGI. The CDR3 loop is CASSYSGSQETQYF. The CDR3, as DNA: TGTGCCAGCAGTTACTCGGGCAGCCAAGAGACCCAGTACTTC.

The chain couples TRBV6-6 to TRBJ1-1; unclear D gene. There are 15 residues in the CDR3. Germline V gene data show CDR1 as MNHNY and CDR2 as SVGAGI (reference sequence). With 7 bases removed from V and 0 bases from J, the gap between germline ends came to 15 bases. The CDR3 here is CASNLGRPMNTEAFF. The DNA for the CDR3 is TGTGCCAGCAACTTAGGCCGGCCCATGAACACTGAAGCTTTCTTT.

The rearrangement joins TRBV6-1 to TRBJ1-2; D may be TRBD1 (5 bases). V lost 1 base to trimming and J lost 7 bases, with 10 bases between them. CDR3 length: 13 amino acids. The germline CDR1 and CDR2 sequences are MNHNS and SASEGT. The CDR3 bases are TGTGCCAGCAGTGAAGTCGGGGGAGGTGGCTACACCTTC. Translated, it gives CASSEVGGGGYTF.

On this clone: This sample also contains other DNA sequences that code for the same CDR3. V is TRBV11-3 and J is TRBJ2-1; D is unresolved. Germline CDR1 SGHNT, CDR2 YENEEA. The CDR3 is 13 residues long. V was trimmed by 5 bases and J by 4 bases, leaving 9 bases between them. In nucleotides, the CDR3 is TGTGCCAGCAGCCTTAATTTATACAATGAGCAGTTCTTC. This codes for CASSLNLYNEQFF.